This entry features one T cell receptor beta chain sequence. In the authors' methods: Amplifying reference gene primers gave estimates of nucleated cell counts. Sequencing was performed with immunoSEQ multiplex PCR; in TCRdb, only in-frame clones are kept and a portion is missing. V, J and clone size are taken as reported in that table, and D and trimming were inferred from the DNA itself. Of some 240,000 clones in the sample, around 85% were seen once. The CDR3 is 14 residues long. The V end was cut by 6 bases, the J end by 1 base, with 10 bases between. Germline V gives CDR1 MNHEY, CDR2 SVGAGI. The data belong to a study of blood T cell repertoires in COVID-19. Study-level background: COVID-19 samples, acute and convalescent, were from the United States, Italy and Spain. PBMCs, B-cell-depleted T cells, or T cells provided the cDNA or gDNA that made up the material.

This TCR was recovered from an elderly woman with acute or convalescent COVID-19. Sequencing was performed on peripheral blood. The chain employs TRBV6-5 and TRBJ1-3; maybe TRBD1 (5 bases). Here the CDR3 DNA reads TGTGCCAGCAGGTCAGGGCGATCTGGAAACACCATATATTTT. Encoded protein: CASRSGRSGNTIYF.